These 17 T cell receptor beta chains share one sample of origin, sequenced in a study of T cells in Graves' hyperthyroidism and ophthalmopathy. The source material, RNA transcripts, was used to amplify TCR beta CDR3 regions. The HTBI set primed first-round TCR CDR3 RT-PCR. TCRdb analysed the multiplex PCR reads with MiXCR anew, one entry per CDR3 protein. Of about 400,000 distinct CDR3 sequences listed, 15% are singletons. Sample: blood. The source of these receptors is a woman aged 30 to 39 with Graves' hyperthyroidism.

This clonotype was counted many times. The chain has TRBV6-1 and TRBJ1-2, with TRBD1 as a possible D gene (5 bases). V lost 6 bases, J lost 5 bases, and 16 bases lay in between. The CDR3 has 14 residues. Germline V gene data show CDR1 as MNHNS and CDR2 as SASEGT. CDR3 loop: CASRSPGGKYGYTF. CDR3 nucleotides: TGTGCCAGCAGATCCCCGGGGGGGAAGTATGGCTACACCTTC.

J is TRBJ2-1 and V is TRBV6-4; 8 bases line up with TRBD2. The germline CDR1 and CDR2 sequences are MRHNA and SNTAGT. The CDR3 has 15 amino acids. With 7 bases clipped from V and 1 base from J, the junction kept 6 bases outside the gene matches. The CDR3 DNA follows: TGTGCCAGCACCCCACGGGGGGGTTCCTACAATGAGCAGTTCTTC. Translating it yields CASTPRGGSYNEQFF.

This clonotype was seen at least ten times. The rearrangement links TRBV28 to TRBJ2-5; D might be TRBD2 (6 bases). Trimming removed 6 bases from V and 2 bases from J, with 22 bases in between. The germline gives CDR1 MDHEN, CDR2 SYDVKM. The CDR3 is made up of 17 amino acids. The CDR3 here is CASSPPRQPGRQETQYF. CDR3 in DNA: TGTGCCAGCAGCCCACCTCGGCAGCCGGGGAGGCAAGAGACCCAGTACTTC.

The chain joins TRBV3-1 to TRBJ2-1; 10 bases line up with TRBD2. The CDR3 has 18 residues. The junction had 6 bases not matched to a gene; V was cut back by 0 bases and J by 1 base. The germline gives CDR1 LGHDT, CDR2 YNNKEL (reference sequence). This CDR3 reads CASSQDLEREGSYNEQFF. CDR3 sequence (DNA): TGTGCCAGCAGCCAAGATCTCGAGCGGGAGGGATCCTACAATGAGCAGTTCTTC.

This clonotype came up many times. The V gene is TRBV12-3 or TRBV12-4, the J gene TRBJ2-1; D call uncertain. V lost 4 bases to trimming and J lost 3 bases, with 7 bases between them. CDR3 length: 13 amino acids. The CDR3 DNA reads TGTGCCAGCAGTTATGGGGTCTACAATGAGCAGTTCTTC. This encodes CASSYGVYNEQFF.

Ten or more counts support this clonotype. V is TRBV4-1 and J is TRBJ2-7; 7 bases are shared with TRBD2. The germline V gene has CDR1 MGHRA and CDR2 YSYEKL. V was pared by 3 bases and J by 2 bases, with 4 bases of the junction left unmatched. The CDR3 is made up of 14 amino acids. Here the CDR3 DNA reads TGCGCCAGCAGCCAGGACGCGGGGGCCTACGAGCAGTACTTC. This gives the protein CASSQDAGAYEQYF.

The table lists this clonotype with many counts. The V call is TRBV3-1, the J call TRBJ1-5; the D gene is possibly TRBD1 (6 bases). V was pared by 1 base and J by 2 bases, with 9 bases between. CDR1 and CDR2 from the germline V gene are LGHDT and YNNKEL (reference sequence). The CDR3 sequence is 15 residues long. CDR3 protein: CASSQAGARNQPQHF. In nucleotides, the CDR3 is TGTGCCAGCAGCCAAGCGGGGGCGCGCAATCAGCCCCAGCATTTT.

The chain recombines TRBV27 with TRBJ1-6; D is undetermined. Germline CDR1 reads MNHEY; CDR2 reads SMNVEV (reference sequence). The CDR3 is 13 residues long. With 3 bases removed from V and 8 bases from J, the gap between germline ends came to 8 bases. CDR3: CASSFSGDSPLHF. CDR3 in DNA: TGTGCCAGCAGTTTTTCTGGAGATTCACCCCTCCACTTT.

This clonotype has ten or more counts. The rearrangement uses TRBV3-1 and TRBJ2-4; the match to TRBD1 covers 11 bases. Germline CDR1 LGHDT, CDR2 YNNKEL (reference sequence). This CDR3 comprises 15 residues. With 1 base clipped from V and 8 bases from J, the junction kept 4 bases outside the gene matches. CDR3 nucleotide sequence: TGTGCCAGCAGCCAAGCGAAGGGACAGGGGGACATTCAGTACTTC. It yields the protein CASSQAKGQGDIQYF.

This clonotype has a count of ten or more. V usage is TRBV29-1 and J usage is TRBJ1-1; the match to TRBD1 covers 9 bases. Germline-derived CDR1 and CDR2 are SQVTM and ANQGSEA. CDR3 length: 14 residues. V lost 4 bases and J lost 3; bases outside the gene matches: 6. The CDR3 nucleotides are TGCAGCGTTGCCCGGGACAGGGATTACACTGAAGCTTTCTTT. Its protein product is CSVARDRDYTEAFF.

This clonotype was seen many times. V is TRBV5-1 and J is TRBJ1-2; D perhaps matches TRBD1 (6 bases). Germline V gives CDR1 SGHRS, CDR2 YFSETQ. This CDR3 comprises 13 residues. The ends were cut back, 3 bases at V and 5 bases at J, with 11 bases in the middle. The CDR3: CASSWAGDYGYTF. The CDR3 coding sequence is TGCGCCAGCAGCTGGGCAGGGGATTATGGCTACACCTTC. The variable domain in full, completed from reference TRBV5-1 and TRBJ1-2, reads KAGVTQTPRYLIKTRGQQVTLSCSPISGHRSVSWYQQTPGQGLQFLFEYFSETQRNKGNFPGRFSGRQFSNSRSEMNVSTLELGDSALYLCASSWAGDYGYTFGSGTRLTVV.

This clonotype was observed many times. The V call is TRBV7-9, the J call TRBJ2-1; D call uncertain. Trimming removed 6 bases from V and 0 bases from J, with 9 bases in between. Germline-derived CDR1 and CDR2 are SEHNR and FQNEAQ (reference sequence). This CDR3 comprises 14 residues. The CDR3 region is CASSPTISYNEQFF. Written as DNA, the CDR3 is TGTGCCAGCAGTCCGACAATCTCCTACAATGAGCAGTTCTTC. The full variable domain, completed using reference TRBV7-9 and TRBJ2-1, is DTGVSQNPRHKITKRGQNVTFRCDPISEHNRLYWYRQTLGQGPEFLTYFQNEAQLEKSRLLSDRFSAERPKGSFSTLEIQRTEQGDSAMYLCASSPTISYNEQFFGPGTRLTVL.

The table lists this clonotype with a few counts. The chain employs TRBV11-1 and TRBJ1-1; D remains ambiguous. CDR3 size: 15 residues. Trimming removed 5 bases at V and 3 bases at J, with 16 bases between. CDR1 is SGHAT, CDR2 FQDESV, per germline (reference sequence). CDR3 protein: CASSDRKYGDTEAFF. The CDR3 nucleotides read TGTGCCAGCAGCGATCGGAAGTATGGGGACACTGAAGCTTTCTTT.

Ten or more counts support this clonotype. This chain links TRBV27 with TRBJ1-2; perhaps TRBD1 as D (5 bases). The V end lost 5 bases, the J end lost 8 bases, and 18 bases lay between the germline ends. The CDR3 consists of 14 residues. Germline loops: CDR1 MNHEY, CDR2 SMNVEV (reference sequence). The CDR3 region has the DNA TGTGCCAGCAGTGGCCGGGACGGCCTACGGGGCTACACCTTC. Its protein product is CASSGRDGLRGYTF.

In this sample, this clonotype turned up many times. This chain links TRBV6-2 or TRBV6-3 with TRBJ2-1, with D uncertain. Germline lookup yields CDR1 MNHEY and CDR2 SVGEGT. V lost 5 bases and J 5 bases, leaving 10 bases between the germline ends. CDR3 size: 13 residues. This chain's CDR3 is CASSRGRDNEQFF. In nucleotides, the CDR3 is TGTGCCAGCAGTCGTGGACGCGACAATGAGCAGTTCTTC.

About this clonotype: A much larger clone is a single base away; this may be a read error. The chain uses TRBV28 and TRBJ2-2; TRBD2 is a possible D gene (5 bases). This CDR3 is 14 amino acids long. Germline V gives CDR1 MDHEN, CDR2 SYDVKM. Trimming left V 10 bases short and J 4 bases short, with 16 bases between. This CDR3 is CAISSGLSTGELFF. The CDR3 nucleotides read TGTGCCATCTCAAGCGGACTTAGCACCGGGGAGCTGTTTTTT.

This clonotype was detected only a few times. The rearrangement links TRBV10-3 to TRBJ2-3, with D perhaps TRBD2 (5 bases). This CDR3 spans 14 amino acids. V was pared by 8 bases and J by 0 bases, with 12 bases between. CDR1 and CDR2 (germline): ENHRY, SYGVKD. DNA of the CDR3: TGTGCCATCGGGAGAACCCTTAGCACAGATACGCAGTATTTT. Translated: CAIGRTLSTDTQYF.